What follows is one TCR beta chain and its context. Its specificity is not known. Only in-frame clones appear in the TCRdb table, and some are missing; sequencing was by immunoSEQ multiplex PCR. The sample lists approximately 67,000 clones, 84% occurring once. Per the germline V gene, CDR1 is SQVTM and CDR2 is ANQGSEA. The CDR3 runs to 17 residues. The ends lost 5 bases at V and 0 bases at J; junction bases unmatched: 10. Time point given: week 23, last vaccination. Vaccinated patients received 300 ug of mutant IDH1 20-mer peptide per dose, with topical imiquimod. This specimen belongs to a study of a mutant IDH1 vaccine in newly diagnosed glioma.

The source is a man aged 18-30 years with glioma. This chain links TRBV29-1 with TRBJ2-1; TRBD2 aligns across 10 bases. Sequencing used PBMCs, obtained from a glioma patient whose treatment included an IDH1 peptide vaccine. The chain's CDR3 is CSVKIAGGPVSYNEQFF. DNA for the CDR3: TGCAGCGTTAAAATAGCGGGGGGTCCCGTCTCCTACAATGAGCAGTTCTTC.